A selection of T cell receptor beta chains follows, all from one sample in a study of cytomegalovirus exposure and HLA in healthy donors. TCRdb's copy holds only in-frame clones and misses some; the assay was immunoSEQ multiplex PCR. Of roughly 160,000 clones listed, approximately 75% are singletons. The sample taken for sequencing was PBMCs. These receptors all come from a man in his fifties in good health and CMV-seropositive. Each CDR3 is given with its conserved first and last residue. A D gene is named only where the DNA matches it firmly. Size is omitted from some rows. Given values are once, few, many or a class for expanded clones.

clone_size cdr3_length j_call d_call v_call cdr3_nt cdr3_aa
- 16 TRBJ2-6 TRBD1 TRBV5-8 TGTGCCAGCAGCTGGGACAGGGGGACTGGGGCCAACGTCCTGACTTTC CASSWDRGTGANVLTF
few 15 TRBJ2-3 TRBD2 TRBV7-2 TGTGCCTCTAAGGGGCTAGCGGGGGGGTTAGATACGCAGTATTTT CASKGLAGGLDTQYF
- 12 TRBJ1-1 - TRBV29-1 TGCAGCGTTGAGGGGGCGAGGACTGAAGCTTTCTTT CSVEGARTEAFF
- 12 TRBJ1-2 TRBD1 TRBV25-1 TGTGCCAGCAGTTGGACAGGGCATGGCTACACCTTC CASSWTGHGYTF
- 15 TRBJ1-6 TRBD1 TRBV4-3 TGCGCCAGCAGCCCTCGGACAGGGGGTTTTTCACCCCTCCACTTT CASSPRTGGFSPLHF
- 14 TRBJ2-5 TRBD1 TRBV7-9 TGTGCCAGCAGCCAGCGACAGGGGGGCGAGACCCAGTACTTC CASSQRQGGETQYF
few 13 TRBJ1-2 - TRBV11-2 TGTGCCAGCAGCTTAGCTTTCAGGGGATTTCATGGCTTC CASSLAFRGFHGF
few 16 TRBJ2-2 - TRBV9 TGTGCCAGCAGCGTAGGATTCGACATTAACACCGGGGAGCTGTTTTTT CASSVGFDINTGELFF
- 17 TRBJ1-1 TRBD1 TRBV5-1 TGCGCCAGCAGCTCCGATCCCCCAGGGGGCGGGGACACTGAAGCTTTCTTT CASSSDPPGGGDTEAFF
- 15 TRBJ2-3 - TRBV2 TGTGCCAGCAGCGGGGGATTAACCGGCACAGATACGCAGTATTTT CASSGGLTGTDTQYF
- 13 TRBJ1-2 - TRBV2 TGTGCCAGCAGTGAACAGGGGCTCTATGGCTACACCTTC CASSEQGLYGYTF
- 16 TRBJ2-3 TRBD1 TRBV11-1 TGTGCCAGCAGCCTAAATCCGGGACAGAGCACAGATACGCAGTATTTT CASSLNPGQSTDTQYF
- 19 TRBJ2-7 - TRBV23-1 TGCGCCAGCAGAGGACAGAATGCCTGTCAATCCCGGACATTCTACGAGCAGTACTTC CASRGQNACQSRTFYEQYF
- 13 TRBJ1-1 - TRBV6-5 TGTGCCAGCAGGCAGGGTAGCGGGAGGGGAGCTTTCTTT CASRQGSGRGAFF
few 14 TRBJ1-3 - TRBV28 TGTGCCAGCAGTTTCGGGACATTCGGAAACACCATATATTTT CASSFGTFGNTIYF
- 13 TRBJ1-2 - TRBV6-1 TGTGCCAGCAGTACCGGTTCTTACTATGGCTACACCTTC CASSTGSYYGYTF
- 13 TRBJ1-2 TRBD1 TRBV30 TGTGCCTGGGGAGAAGAAACTGGACAGGGTTCCTCGTTC CAWGEETGQGSSF
- 15 TRBJ2-5 - TRBV15 TGTGCCACCAGCAGAGATCTCCCCAGGGTTGAGACCCAGTACTTC CATSRDLPRVETQYF
few 17 TRBJ2-1 TRBD2 TRBV2 TGTGCCAGCATGGTGGGACTAGCGGGGGACTCCTACAATGAGCAGTTCTTC CASMVGLAGDSYNEQFF
once 15 TRBJ1-1 - TRBV29-1 TGCAGCGTTGAAAACTTTGGGGGGGATAGGACTGAAGCTTTCTTT CSVENFGGDRTEAFF
- 13 TRBJ2-5 - TRBV27 TGTGCCAGCAGCTGGGGGCGGGGGAAGACCCAGTACTTC CASSWGRGKTQYF
medium-sized 15 TRBJ2-1 - TRBV4-3 TGCGCCAGCAGCCAAGATCTTGGGAGCGGGAATGAGCAGTTCTTC CASSQDLGSGNEQFF
- 17 TRBJ2-7 TRBD2 TRBV11-2 TGTGCCAGCAGCTTCCTCTCTAGCGGGACAGCCTCCTACGAGCAGTACTTC CASSFLSSGTASYEQYF
- 16 TRBJ1-4 - TRBV18 TGTGCCAGCTCACCGTGGGATCTCGGGGGGGAGGAAAAACTGTTTTTT CASSPWDLGGEEKLFF
few 17 TRBJ2-6 TRBD2 TRBV7-9 TGTGCCAGCAGCTCCGCCCGGGGAGGGAGTGGGGCCAACGTCCTGACTTTC CASSSARGGSGANVLTF
- 13 TRBJ2-7 - TRBV6-6 TGTGCCGCTGGAGGGGGGGATACCTACGAGCAGTACTTC CAAGGGDTYEQYF
- 14 TRBJ2-2 TRBD2 TRBV30 TGTGCCTGGAGTGCCGGGGGGGCCGCCGGGGAGCTGTTTTTT CAWSAGGAAGELFF
once 13 TRBJ2-1 - TRBV5-4 TGTGCCAGCAGCTTGGTCCAGGTCCGGGAGCAGTTCTTC CASSLVQVREQFF
- 13 TRBJ1-3 - TRBV4-3 TGCGCCAGCAGCCTCAACTCTGGAAACACCATATATTTT CASSLNSGNTIYF
- 16 TRBJ1-4 TRBD1 TRBV7-2 TGTGCCAGCAGCTTCACCGGGACAGGTCTGAATGAAAAACTGTTTTTT CASSFTGTGLNEKLFF
- 16 TRBJ1-5 - TRBV5-1 TGCGCCAGCAGCTTGGCCGGGGGGGCTAGGGATCAGCCCCAGCATTTT CASSLAGGARDQPQHF
- 14 TRBJ2-1 - TRBV19 TGTGCCAGTAGTATTACGGGGGTTGAGGATGAGCAGTTCTTC CASSITGVEDEQFF
- 16 TRBJ1-6 - TRBV5-1 TGCGCCAGCAGCTCGACATATGGTGGTTCAGGCTCACCCCTCCACTTT CASSSTYGGSGSPLHF
- 14 TRBJ1-1 - TRBV28 TGTGCCAGCAGTTCCCCGGGATTGAACACTGAAGCTTTCTTT CASSSPGLNTEAFF
- 12 TRBJ1-2 TRBD1 TRBV5-1 TGCGCCAGCAGCTGGGGGACAGGGGACTACACCTTC CASSWGTGDYTF
- 17 TRBJ2-1 - TRBV5-4 TGTGCCAGCAGGGGGGGCGGGGGTTCGGGGAACTACAATGAGCAGTTCTTC CASRGGGGSGNYNEQFF
once 17 TRBJ1-5 TRBD1 TRBV5-5 TGTGCCAGCAGCTTAGCCCCGGGACAGGGTCACAATCAGCCCCAGCATTTT CASSLAPGQGHNQPQHF
- 14 TRBJ1-2 - TRBV18 TGTGCCAGCTCGCTGACAGAGCGTAACTATGGCTACACCTTC CASSLTERNYGYTF
- 13 TRBJ2-1 - TRBV6-4 TGTGCCAGCAGCGAGAGCTCCTACAATGAGCAGTTCTTC CASSESSYNEQFF
- 21 TRBJ2-3 - TRBV4-1 TGCGCCAGCAGCCAACCGTGGGGCCCAAGGAAGGCAGGGTACAGACCAGATACGCAGTATTTT CASSQPWGPRKAGYRPDTQYF
- 14 TRBJ1-2 - TRBV6-6 TGTGCCAGCAGAAAACTAGAGAGGAGCTATGGCTACACCTTC CASRKLERSYGYTF
- 15 TRBJ1-2 - TRBV9 TGTGCCAGCAGCGTCGCCTCGGGGGGCATCTATGGCTACACCTTC CASSVASGGIYGYTF
- 13 TRBJ2-7 - TRBV9 TGTGCCAGCAGCCTAACGCAACAGGATGGGCAGTACTTC CASSLTQQDGQYF
- 15 TRBJ2-7 TRBD2 TRBV6-5 TGTGCCAGCAGTCGGGGACTAGCCCCATCCTACGAGCAGTACTTC CASSRGLAPSYEQYF
few 15 TRBJ1-6 TRBD1 TRBV5-1 TGCGCCAGCAGCTTGAGCCAGGGGGCGACTTCACCCCTCCACTTT CASSLSQGATSPLHF